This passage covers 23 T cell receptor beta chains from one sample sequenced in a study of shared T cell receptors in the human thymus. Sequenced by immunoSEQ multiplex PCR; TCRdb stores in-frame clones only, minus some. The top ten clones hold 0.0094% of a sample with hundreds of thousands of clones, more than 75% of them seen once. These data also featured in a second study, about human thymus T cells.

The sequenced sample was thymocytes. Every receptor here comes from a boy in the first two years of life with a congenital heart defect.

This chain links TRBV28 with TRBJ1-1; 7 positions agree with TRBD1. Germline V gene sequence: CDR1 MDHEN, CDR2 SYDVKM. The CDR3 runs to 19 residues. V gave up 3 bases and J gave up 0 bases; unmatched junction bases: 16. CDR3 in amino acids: CASSFTGRQTGRMNTEAFF. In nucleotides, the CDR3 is TGTGCCAGCAGTTTTACGGGACGGCAGACAGGGAGAATGAACACTGAAGCTTTCTTT.

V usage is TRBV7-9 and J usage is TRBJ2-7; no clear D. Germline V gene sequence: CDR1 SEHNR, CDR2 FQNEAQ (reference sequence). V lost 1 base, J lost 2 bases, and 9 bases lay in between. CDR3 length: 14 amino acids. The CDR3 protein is CASSLDRTPYEQYF. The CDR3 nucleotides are TGTGCCAGCAGCTTAGACAGAACACCCTACGAGCAGTACTTC.

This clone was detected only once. Here the CDR3 DNA reads TGTGCCAGCAGCTTAGAGGCTTCGACCAGGGACAGGGCCTACGAGCAGTACTTC. It is translated as CASSLEASTRDRAYEQYF. The chain employs TRBV7-9 and TRBJ2-7, with 9 bases identical to TRBD1. There are 18 residues in the CDR3. Germline assignment: CDR1 SEHNR and CDR2 FQNEAQ (reference sequence). Germline trimming cut 1 base from V and 2 bases from J; bases unmatched to any gene: 12.

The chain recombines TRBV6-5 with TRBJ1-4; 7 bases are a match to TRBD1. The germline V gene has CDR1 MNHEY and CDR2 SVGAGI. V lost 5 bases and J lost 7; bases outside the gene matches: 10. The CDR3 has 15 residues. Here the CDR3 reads CASSPRTGASEKLFF. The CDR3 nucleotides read TGTGCCAGCAGTCCGCGGACAGGAGCCAGTGAAAAACTGTTTTTT.

The CDR3 DNA follows: TGTGCCAGCAGTGAAGGACAGGGATTACCTAATGAAAAACTGTTTTTT. Protein product: CASSEGQGLPNEKLFF. The rearrangement links TRBV6-1 to TRBJ1-4; 7 nucleotides align to TRBD1. With V trimmed by 1 base and J by 3 bases, 5 bases remained unmatched. CDR3 length equals 16 residues. The germline gives CDR1 MNHNS, CDR2 SASEGT.

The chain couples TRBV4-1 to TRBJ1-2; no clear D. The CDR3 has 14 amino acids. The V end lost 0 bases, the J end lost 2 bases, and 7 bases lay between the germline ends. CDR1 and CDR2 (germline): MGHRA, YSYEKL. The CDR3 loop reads CASSQEFGNYGYTF. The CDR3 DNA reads TGCGCCAGCAGCCAAGAGTTCGGGAACTATGGCTACACCTTC.

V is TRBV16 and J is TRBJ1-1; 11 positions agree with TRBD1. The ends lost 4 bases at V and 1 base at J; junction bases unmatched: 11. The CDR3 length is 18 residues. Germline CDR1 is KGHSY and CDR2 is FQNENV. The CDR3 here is CASSPHSLDRGPNTEAFF. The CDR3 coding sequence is TGTGCCAGCAGCCCACACTCTTTGGACAGGGGGCCGAACACTGAAGCTTTCTTT.

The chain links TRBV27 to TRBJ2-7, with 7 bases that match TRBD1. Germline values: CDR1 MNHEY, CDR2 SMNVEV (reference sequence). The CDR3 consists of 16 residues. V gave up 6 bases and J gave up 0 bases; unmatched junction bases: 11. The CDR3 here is CASSTIPTGSSYEQYF. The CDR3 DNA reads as TGTGCCAGCAGCACTATACCGACAGGGAGCTCCTACGAGCAGTACTTC.

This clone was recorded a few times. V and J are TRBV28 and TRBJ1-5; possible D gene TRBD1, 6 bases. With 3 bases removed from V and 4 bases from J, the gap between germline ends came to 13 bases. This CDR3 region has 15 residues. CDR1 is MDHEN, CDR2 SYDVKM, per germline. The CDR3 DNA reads TGTGCCAGCAGTTTTTCCGGGACACCTAATCAGCCCCAGCATTTT. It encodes CASSFSGTPNQPQHF.

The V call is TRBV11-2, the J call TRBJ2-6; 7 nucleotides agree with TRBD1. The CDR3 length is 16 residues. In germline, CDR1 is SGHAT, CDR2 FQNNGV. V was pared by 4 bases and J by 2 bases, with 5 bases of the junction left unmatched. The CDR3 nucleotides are TGTGCCAGCAGCTACCTTCAGGGGGCTGGGGCCAACGTCCTGACTTTC. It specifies CASSYLQGAGANVLTF.

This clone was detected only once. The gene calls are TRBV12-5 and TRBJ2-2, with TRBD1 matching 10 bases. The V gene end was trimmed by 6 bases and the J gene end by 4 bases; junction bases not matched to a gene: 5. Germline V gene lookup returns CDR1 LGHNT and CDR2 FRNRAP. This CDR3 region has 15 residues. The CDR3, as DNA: TGTGCTAGTGGATACCGGGACAGGGGCACCGGGGAGCTGTTTTTT. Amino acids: CASGYRDRGTGELFF.

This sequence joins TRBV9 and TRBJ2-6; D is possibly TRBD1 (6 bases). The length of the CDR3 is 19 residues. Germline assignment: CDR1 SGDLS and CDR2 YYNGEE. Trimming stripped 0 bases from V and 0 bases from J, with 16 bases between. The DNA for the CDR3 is TGTGCCAGCAGCGTAGAAGGCGGGCAGGGGCCCTCTGGGGCCAACGTCCTGACTTTC. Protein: CASSVEGGQGPSGANVLTF.

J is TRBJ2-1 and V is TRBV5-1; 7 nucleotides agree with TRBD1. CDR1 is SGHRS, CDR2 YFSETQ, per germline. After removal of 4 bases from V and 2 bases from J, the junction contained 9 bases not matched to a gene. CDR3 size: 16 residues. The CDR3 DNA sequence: TGCGCCAGCAGCGCCAACTCGGGACAGCCCTACAATGAGCAGTTCTTC. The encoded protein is CASSANSGQPYNEQFF.

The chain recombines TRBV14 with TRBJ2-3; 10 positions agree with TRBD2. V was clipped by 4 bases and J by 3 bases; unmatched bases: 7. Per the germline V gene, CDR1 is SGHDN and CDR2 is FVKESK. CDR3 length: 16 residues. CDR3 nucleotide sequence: TGTGCCAGCAGCCTCCGGACTAGCGGAGCGACAGATACGCAGTATTTT. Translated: CASSLRTSGATDTQYF.

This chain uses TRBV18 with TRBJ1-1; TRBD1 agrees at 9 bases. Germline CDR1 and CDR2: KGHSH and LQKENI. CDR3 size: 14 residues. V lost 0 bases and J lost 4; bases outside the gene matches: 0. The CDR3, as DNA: TGTGCCAGCTCACCACCGACAGGGGGCACTGAAGCTTTCTTT. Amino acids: CASSPPTGGTEAFF. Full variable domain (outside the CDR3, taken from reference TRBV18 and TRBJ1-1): NAGVMQNPRHLVRRRGQEARLRCSPMKGHSHVYWYRQLPEEGLKFMVYLQKENIIDESGMPKERFSAEFPKEGPSILRIQQVVRGDSAAYFCASSPPTGGTEAFFGQGTRLTVV.

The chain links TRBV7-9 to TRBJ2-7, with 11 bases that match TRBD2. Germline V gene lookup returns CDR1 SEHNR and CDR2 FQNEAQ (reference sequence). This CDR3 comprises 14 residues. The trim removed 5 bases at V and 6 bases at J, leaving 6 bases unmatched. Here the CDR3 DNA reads TGTGCCAGCAGCACAATAGCGGGAGGGCGCGAGCAGTACTTC. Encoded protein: CASSTIAGGREQYF.

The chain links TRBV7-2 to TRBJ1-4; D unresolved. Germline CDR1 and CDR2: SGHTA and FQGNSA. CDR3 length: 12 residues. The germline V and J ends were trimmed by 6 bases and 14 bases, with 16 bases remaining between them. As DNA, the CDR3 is TGTGCCAGCAGGGAAAGGAGCGGAACCCTGTTTTTT. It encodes CASRERSGTLFF.

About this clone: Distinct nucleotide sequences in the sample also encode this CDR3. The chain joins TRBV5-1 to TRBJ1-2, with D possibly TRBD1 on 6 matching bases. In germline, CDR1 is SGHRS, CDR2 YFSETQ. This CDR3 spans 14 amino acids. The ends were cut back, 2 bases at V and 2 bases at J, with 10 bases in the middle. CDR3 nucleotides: TGCGCCAGCAGCTTAGCCGGGACAAACTATGGCTACACCTTC. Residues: CASSLAGTNYGYTF.

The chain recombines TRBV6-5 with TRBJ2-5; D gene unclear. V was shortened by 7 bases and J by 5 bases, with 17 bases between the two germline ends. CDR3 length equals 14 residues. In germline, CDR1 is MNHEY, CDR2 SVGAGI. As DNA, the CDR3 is TGTGCCAGCACTAGGTTTGGCGATACGGAGACCCAGTACTTC. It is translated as CASTRFGDTETQYF.

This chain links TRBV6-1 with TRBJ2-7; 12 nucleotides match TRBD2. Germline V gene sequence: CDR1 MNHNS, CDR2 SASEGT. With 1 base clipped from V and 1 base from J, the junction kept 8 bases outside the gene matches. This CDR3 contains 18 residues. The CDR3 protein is CASSEGTSGIKVSYEQYF. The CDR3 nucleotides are TGTGCCAGCAGTGAAGGGACTAGCGGGATAAAGGTATCCTACGAGCAGTACTTC.

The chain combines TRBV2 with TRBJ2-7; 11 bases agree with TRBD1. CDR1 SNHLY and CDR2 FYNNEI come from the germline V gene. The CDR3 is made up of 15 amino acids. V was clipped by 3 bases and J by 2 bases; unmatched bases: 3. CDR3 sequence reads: CASSEGGQGAYEQYF. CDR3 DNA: TGTGCCAGCAGTGAGGGGGGACAGGGGGCCTACGAGCAGTACTTC.

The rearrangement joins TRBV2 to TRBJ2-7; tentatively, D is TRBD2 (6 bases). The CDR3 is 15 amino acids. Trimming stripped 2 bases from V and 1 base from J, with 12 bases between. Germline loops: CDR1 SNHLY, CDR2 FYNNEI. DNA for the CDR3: TGTGCCAGCAGTGAATCGACTAGTTGGTCCTACGAGCAGTACTTC. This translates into CASSESTSWSYEQYF.

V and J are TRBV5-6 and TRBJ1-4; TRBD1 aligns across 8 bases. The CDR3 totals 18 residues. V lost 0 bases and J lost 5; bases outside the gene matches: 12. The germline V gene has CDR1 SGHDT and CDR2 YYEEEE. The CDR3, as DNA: TGTGCCAGCAGCTTGGTATCTTACAGGGGGACCCTAAATGAAAAACTGTTTTTT. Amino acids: CASSLVSYRGTLNEKLFF.